The sequence of this TCR beta chain was determined in a study of shared clonotypes between healthy human individuals. About the research overall: The study enrolled two women and a few men aged 18 to 49. Points from the study as a whole: It was the few donors that limited the genetic and exposure-history diversity represented.

For unsorted samples, genomic DNA was extracted from roughly 100 million PBMCs. This CDR3 region has 14 residues. V lost 5 bases to trimming and J lost 4 bases, with 12 bases between them. From germline, CDR1 is MGHRA and CDR2 YSYEKL. Genomic DNA belonging to each subset was distributed in equal measure over several immunoSEQ plates. The method was immunoSEQ multiplex PCR; TCRdb's version includes in-frame clones alone and lacks a portion of them. Here the sample spans 400,000 to 600,000 clones, almost 80% being singletons. Regarding this clone: The antigen is unknown.

The clonotype originates from a woman aged 40 to 50 in good health. Some clones in this sample may be carry-over from other donors' samples. The chain has TRBV4-1 and TRBJ2-4, with a possible D match to TRBD1 (6 bases). Sequencing was done on a sample of PBMCs. CDR3 protein: CASSYPGQKNIQYF. The CDR3 DNA sequence: TGCGCCAGCAGCTACCCAGGACAGAAAAACATTCAGTACTTC.